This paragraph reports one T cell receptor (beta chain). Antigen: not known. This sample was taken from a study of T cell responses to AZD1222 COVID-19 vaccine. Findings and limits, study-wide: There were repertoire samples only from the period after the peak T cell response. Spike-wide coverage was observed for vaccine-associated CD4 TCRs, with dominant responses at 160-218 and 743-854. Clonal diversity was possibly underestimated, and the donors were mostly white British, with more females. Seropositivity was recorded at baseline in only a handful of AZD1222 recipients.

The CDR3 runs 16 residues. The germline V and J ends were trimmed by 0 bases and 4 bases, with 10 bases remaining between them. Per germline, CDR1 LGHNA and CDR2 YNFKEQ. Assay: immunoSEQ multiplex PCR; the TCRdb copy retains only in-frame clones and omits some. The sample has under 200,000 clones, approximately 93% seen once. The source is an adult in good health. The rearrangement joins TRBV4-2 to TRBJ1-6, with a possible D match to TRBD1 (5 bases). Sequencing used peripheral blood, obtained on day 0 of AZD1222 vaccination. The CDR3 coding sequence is TGTGCCAGCAGCCAAGACCGGGACCTATATAATTCACCCCTCCACTTT. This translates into CASSQDRDLYNSPLHF.